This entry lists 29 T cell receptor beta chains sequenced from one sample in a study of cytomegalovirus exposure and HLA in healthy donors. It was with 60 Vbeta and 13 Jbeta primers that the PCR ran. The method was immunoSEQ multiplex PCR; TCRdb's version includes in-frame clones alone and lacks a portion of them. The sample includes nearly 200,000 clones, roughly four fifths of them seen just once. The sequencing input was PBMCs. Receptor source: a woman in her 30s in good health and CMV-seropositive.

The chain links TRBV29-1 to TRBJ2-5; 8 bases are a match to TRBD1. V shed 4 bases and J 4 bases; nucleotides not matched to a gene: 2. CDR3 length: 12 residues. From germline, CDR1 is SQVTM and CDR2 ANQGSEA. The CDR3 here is CSVAGTGETQYF. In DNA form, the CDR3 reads TGCAGCGTTGCCGGGACAGGAGAGACCCAGTACTTC.

As DNA, the CDR3 is TGCGCCAGCAGCCAAGAGTGGCCTAGCGGGAGGTCCCTAGCCAAAAACATTCAGTACTTC. It translates to CASSQEWPSGRSLAKNIQYF. The J gene is TRBJ2-4, the V gene TRBV4-3; 11 bases are a match to TRBD2. V trimming: 0 bases; J trimming: 0 bases; junction bases outside the gene matches: 10. CDR1 LGHNA and CDR2 YSLEER come from the germline V gene. The CDR3 runs to 20 residues.

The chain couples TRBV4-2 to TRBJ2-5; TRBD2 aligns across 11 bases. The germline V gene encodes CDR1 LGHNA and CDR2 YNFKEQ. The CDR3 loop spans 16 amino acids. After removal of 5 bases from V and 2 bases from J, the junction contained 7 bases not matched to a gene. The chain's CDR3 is CASSWGTSGLQETQYF. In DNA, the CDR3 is TGTGCCAGCAGCTGGGGGACTAGCGGCCTACAAGAGACCCAGTACTTC.

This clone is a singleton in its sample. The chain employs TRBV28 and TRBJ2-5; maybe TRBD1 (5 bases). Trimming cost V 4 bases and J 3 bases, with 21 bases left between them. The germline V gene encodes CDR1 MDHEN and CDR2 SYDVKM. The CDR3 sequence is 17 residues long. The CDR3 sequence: CASSSPVRATIKETQYF. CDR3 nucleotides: TGTGCCAGCAGTTCCCCCGTCAGGGCTACTATCAAAGAGACCCAGTACTTC.

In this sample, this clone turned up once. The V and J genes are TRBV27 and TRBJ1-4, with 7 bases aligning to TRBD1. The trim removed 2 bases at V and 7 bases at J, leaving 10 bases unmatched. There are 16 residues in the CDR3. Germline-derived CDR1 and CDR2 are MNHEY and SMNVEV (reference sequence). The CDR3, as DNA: TGTGCCAGCAGTTTAACACAAGACAGGGCCCGTGAAAAACTGTTTTTT. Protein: CASSLTQDRAREKLFF.

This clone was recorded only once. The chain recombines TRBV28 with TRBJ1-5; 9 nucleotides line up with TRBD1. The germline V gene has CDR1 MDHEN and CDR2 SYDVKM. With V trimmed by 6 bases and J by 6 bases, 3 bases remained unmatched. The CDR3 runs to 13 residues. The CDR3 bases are TGTGCCAGCAGGGCACAGGGGGCTCAGCCCCAGCATTTT. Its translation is CASRAQGAQPQHF.

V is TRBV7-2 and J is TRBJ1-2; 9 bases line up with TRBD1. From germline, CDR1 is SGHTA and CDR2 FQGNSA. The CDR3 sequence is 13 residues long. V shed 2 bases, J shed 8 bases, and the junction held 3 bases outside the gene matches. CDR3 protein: CASSLNRGQGYTF. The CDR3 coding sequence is TGTGCCAGCAGCTTAAACAGGGGGCAAGGCTACACCTTC. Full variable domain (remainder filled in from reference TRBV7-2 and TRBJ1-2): GAGVSQSPSNKVTEKGKDVELRCDPISGHTALYWYRQSLGQGLEFLIYFQGNSAPDKSGLPSDRFSAERTGGSVSTLTIQRTQQEDSAVYLCASSLNRGQGYTFGSGTRLTVV.

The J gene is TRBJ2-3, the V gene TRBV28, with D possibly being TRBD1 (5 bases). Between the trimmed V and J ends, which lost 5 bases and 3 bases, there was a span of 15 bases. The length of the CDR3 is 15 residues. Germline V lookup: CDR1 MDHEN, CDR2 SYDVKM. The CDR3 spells CASSNPGSTTDTQYF. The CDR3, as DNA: TGTGCCAGCAGTAACCCAGGGTCAACAACAGATACGCAGTATTTT.

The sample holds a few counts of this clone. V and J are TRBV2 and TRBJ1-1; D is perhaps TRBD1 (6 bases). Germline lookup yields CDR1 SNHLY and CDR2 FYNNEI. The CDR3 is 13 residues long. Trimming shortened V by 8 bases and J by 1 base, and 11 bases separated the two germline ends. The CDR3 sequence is CASRGQPNTEAFF. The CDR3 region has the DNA TGTGCCAGCCGCGGACAGCCGAACACTGAAGCTTTCTTT.

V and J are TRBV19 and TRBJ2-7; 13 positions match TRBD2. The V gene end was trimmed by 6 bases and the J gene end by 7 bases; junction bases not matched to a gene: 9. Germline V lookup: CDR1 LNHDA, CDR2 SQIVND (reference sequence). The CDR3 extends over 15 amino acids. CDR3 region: CASSLGTSGIGEQYF. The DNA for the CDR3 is TGTGCCAGTAGCCTTGGGACTAGCGGGATAGGGGAGCAGTACTTC.

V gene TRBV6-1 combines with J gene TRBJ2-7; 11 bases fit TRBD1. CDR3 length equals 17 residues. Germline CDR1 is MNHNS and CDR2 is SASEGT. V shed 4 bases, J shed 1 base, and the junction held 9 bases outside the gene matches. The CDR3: CASSVMGTGGLSYEQYF. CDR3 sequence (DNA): TGTGCCAGCAGTGTAATGGGGACAGGGGGTTTGTCCTACGAGCAGTACTTC.

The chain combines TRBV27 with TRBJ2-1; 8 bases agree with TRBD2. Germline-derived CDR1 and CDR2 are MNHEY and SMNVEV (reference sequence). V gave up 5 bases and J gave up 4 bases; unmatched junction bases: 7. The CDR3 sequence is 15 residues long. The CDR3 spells CASSTQGLGYNEQFF. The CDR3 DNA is TGTGCCAGCAGTACCCAGGGACTAGGTTACAATGAGCAGTTCTTC.

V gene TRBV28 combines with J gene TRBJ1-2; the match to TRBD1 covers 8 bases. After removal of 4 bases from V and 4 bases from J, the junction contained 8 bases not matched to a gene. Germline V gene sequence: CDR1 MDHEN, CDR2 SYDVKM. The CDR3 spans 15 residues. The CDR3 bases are TGTGCCAGCAGTTCCCCTGGGGGACAGGCCTATGGCTACACCTTC. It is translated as CASSSPGGQAYGYTF.

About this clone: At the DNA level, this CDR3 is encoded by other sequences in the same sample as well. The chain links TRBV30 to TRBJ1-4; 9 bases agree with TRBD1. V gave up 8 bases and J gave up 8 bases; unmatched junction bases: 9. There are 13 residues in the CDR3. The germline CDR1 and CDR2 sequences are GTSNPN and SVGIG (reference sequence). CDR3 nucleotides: TGTGCCCTCGACCCGACAGGGGGGGAAAAACTGTTTTTT. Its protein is CALDPTGGEKLFF. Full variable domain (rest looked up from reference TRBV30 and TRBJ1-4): SQTIHQWPATLVQPVGSPLSLECTVEGTSNPNLYWYRQAAGRGLQLLFYSVGIGQISSEVPQNLSASRPQDRQFILSSKKLLLSDSGFYLCALDPTGGEKLFFGSGTQLSVL.

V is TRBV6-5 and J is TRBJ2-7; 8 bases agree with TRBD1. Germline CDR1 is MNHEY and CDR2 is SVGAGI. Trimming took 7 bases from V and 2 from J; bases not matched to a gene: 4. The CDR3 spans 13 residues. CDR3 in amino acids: CASMQQGAYEQYF. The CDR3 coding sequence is TGTGCCAGCATGCAACAGGGGGCCTACGAGCAGTACTTC.

Written as DNA, the CDR3 is TGTGCCAGCAGTGACAGTTCTGAAGCTTTCTTT. It specifies CASSDSSEAFF. This chain links TRBV2 with TRBJ1-1; D remains ambiguous. Trimming stripped 3 bases from V and 6 bases from J, with 5 bases between. CDR3 size: 11 residues. Germline assignment: CDR1 SNHLY and CDR2 FYNNEI.

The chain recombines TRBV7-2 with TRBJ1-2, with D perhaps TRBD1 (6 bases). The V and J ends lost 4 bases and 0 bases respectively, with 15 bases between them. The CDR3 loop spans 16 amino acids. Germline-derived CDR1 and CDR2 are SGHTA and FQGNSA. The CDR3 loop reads CASSSQGARTNYGYTF. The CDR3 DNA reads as TGTGCCAGCAGCTCACAGGGAGCGCGCACTAACTATGGCTACACCTTC.

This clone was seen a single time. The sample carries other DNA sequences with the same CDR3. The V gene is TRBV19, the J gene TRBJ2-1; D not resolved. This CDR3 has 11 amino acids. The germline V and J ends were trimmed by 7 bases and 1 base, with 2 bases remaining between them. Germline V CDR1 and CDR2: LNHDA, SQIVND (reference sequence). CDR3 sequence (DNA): TGTGCCAGTACTTCCTACAATGAGCAGTTCTTC. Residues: CASTSYNEQFF.

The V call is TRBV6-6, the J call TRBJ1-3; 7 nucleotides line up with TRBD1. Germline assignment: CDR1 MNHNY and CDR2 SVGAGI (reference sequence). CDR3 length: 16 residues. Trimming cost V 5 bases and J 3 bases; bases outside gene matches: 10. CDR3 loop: CASSPRDSLGGNTIYF. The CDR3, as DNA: TGTGCCAGCAGTCCTCGGGACAGCTTGGGTGGAAACACCATATATTTT.

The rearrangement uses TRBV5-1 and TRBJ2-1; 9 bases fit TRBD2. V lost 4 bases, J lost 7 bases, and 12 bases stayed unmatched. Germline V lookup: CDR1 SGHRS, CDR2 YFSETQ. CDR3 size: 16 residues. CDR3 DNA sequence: TGCGCCAGCAGCCCATCGGGTAGCGGGAGATGGAATGAGCAGTTCTTC. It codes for CASSPSGSGRWNEQFF.

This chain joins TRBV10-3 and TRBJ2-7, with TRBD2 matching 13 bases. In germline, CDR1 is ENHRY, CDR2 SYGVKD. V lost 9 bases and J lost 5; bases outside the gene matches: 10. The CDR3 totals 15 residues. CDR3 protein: CAIGTGTSGVNEQYF. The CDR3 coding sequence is TGTGCCATAGGCACTGGGACTAGCGGGGTTAACGAGCAGTACTTC.

CDR3 residues: CASSFDRGDYEQYF. In DNA, the CDR3 is TGTGCCAGCAGCTTCGACAGGGGAGACTACGAGCAGTACTTC. This chain links TRBV7-2 with TRBJ2-7, with 8 bases that match TRBD1. Germline V gene lookup returns CDR1 SGHTA and CDR2 FQGNSA. V shed 3 bases and J 3 bases; nucleotides not matched to a gene: 4. The CDR3 consists of 14 residues.

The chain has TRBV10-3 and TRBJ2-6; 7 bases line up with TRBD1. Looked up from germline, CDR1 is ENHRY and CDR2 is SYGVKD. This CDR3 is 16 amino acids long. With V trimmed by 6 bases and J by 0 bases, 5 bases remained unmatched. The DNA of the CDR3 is TGTGCCATCAGCTTTGGACAGGACTCTGGGGCCAACGTCCTGACTTTC. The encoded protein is CAISFGQDSGANVLTF.

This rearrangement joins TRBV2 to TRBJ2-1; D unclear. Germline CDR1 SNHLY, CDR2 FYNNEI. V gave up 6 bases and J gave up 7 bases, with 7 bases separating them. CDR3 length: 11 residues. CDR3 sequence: CASSPQNEQFF. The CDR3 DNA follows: TGTGCCAGCAGCCCGCAGAATGAGCAGTTCTTC. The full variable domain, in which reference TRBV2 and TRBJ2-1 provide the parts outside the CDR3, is EPEVTQTPSHQVTQMGQEVILRCVPISNHLYFYWYRQILGQKVEFLVSFYNNEISEKSEIFDDQFSVERPDGSNFTLKIRSTKLEDSAMYFCASSPQNEQFFGPGTRLTVL.

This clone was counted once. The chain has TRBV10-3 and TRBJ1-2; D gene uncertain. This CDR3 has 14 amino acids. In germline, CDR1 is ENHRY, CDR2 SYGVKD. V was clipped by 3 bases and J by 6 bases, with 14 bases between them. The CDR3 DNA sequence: TGTGCCATCAGTGACCCCCCCTATTCGGATGGCTACACCTTC. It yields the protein CAISDPPYSDGYTF.

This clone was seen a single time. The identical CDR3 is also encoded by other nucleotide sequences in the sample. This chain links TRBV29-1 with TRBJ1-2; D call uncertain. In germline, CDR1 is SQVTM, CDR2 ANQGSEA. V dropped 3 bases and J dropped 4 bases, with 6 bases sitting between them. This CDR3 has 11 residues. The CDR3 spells CSVDSGYGYTF. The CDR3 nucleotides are TGCAGCGTTGACAGCGGCTATGGCTACACCTTC.

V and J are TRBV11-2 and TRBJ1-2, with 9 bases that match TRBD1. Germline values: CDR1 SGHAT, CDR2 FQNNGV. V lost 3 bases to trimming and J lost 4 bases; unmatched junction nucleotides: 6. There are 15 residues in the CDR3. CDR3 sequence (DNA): TGTGCCAGCAGCTTTACAGGGGGCTCCATCTATGGCTACACCTTC. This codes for CASSFTGGSIYGYTF. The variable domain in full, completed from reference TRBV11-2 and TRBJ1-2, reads EAGVAQSPRYKIIEKRQSVAFWCNPISGHATLYWYQQILGQGPKLLIQFQNNGVVDDSQLPKDRFSAERLKGVDSTLKIQPAKLEDSAVYLCASSFTGGSIYGYTFGSGTRLTVV.

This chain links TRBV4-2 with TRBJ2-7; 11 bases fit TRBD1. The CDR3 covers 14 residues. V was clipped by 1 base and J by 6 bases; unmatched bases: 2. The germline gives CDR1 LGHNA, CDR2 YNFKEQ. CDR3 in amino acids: CASSQGTGGGEQYF. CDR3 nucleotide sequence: TGTGCCAGCAGCCAAGGGACAGGGGGCGGCGAGCAGTACTTC.

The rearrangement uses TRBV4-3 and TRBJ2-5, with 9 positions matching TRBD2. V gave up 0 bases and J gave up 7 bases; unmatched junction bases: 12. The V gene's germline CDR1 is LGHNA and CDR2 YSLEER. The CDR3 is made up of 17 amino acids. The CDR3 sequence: CASSQEVSGGRTGTQYF. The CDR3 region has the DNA TGCGCCAGCAGCCAAGAAGTTAGCGGGGGACGAACCGGGACCCAGTACTTC.